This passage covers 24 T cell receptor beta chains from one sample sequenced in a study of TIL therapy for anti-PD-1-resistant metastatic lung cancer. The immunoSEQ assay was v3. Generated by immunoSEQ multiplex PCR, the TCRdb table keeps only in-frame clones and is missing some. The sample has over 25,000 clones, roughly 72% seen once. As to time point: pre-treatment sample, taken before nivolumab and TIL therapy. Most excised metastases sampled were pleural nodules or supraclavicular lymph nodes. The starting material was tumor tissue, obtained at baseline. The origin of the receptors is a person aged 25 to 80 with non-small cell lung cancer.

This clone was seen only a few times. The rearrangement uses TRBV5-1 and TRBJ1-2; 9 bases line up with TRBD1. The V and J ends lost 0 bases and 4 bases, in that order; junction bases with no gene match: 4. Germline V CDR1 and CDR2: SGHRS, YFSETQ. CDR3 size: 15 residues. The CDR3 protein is CASSLGGQGTYGYTF. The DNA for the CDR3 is TGCGCCAGCAGCTTGGGGGGACAGGGCACCTATGGCTACACCTTC.

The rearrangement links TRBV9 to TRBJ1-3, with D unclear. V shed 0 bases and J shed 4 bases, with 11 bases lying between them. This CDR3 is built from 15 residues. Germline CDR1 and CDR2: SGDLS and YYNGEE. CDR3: CASSVVSGSGNTIYF. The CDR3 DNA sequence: TGTGCCAGCAGCGTAGTTAGTGGATCCGGAAACACCATATATTTT.

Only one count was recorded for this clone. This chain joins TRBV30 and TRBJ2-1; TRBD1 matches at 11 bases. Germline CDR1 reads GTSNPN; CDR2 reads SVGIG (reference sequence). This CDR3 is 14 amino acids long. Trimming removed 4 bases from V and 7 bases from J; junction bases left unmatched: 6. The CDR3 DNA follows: TGTGCCTGGAATGGACAGGGGGCAGGGAATGAGCAGTTCTTC. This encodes CAWNGQGAGNEQFF.

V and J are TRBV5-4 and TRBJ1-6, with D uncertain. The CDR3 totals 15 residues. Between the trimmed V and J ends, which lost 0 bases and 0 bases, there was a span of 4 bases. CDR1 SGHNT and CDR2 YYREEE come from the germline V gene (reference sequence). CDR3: CASSLGGSYNSPLHF. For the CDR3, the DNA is TGTGCCAGCAGCTTGGGGGGCTCCTATAATTCACCCCTCCACTTT. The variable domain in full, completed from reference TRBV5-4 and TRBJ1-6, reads ETGVTQSPTHLIKTRGQQVTLRCSSQSGHNTVSWYQQALGQGPQFIFQYYREEENGRGNFPPRFSGLQFPNYSSELNVNALELDDSALYLCASSLGGSYNSPLHFGNGTRLTVT.

CDR3 coding DNA: TGTGCCTGGAGTGGACTAGCGTCTTCCCCGGTCGTCTACAATGAGCAGTTCTTC. Protein: CAWSGLASSPVVYNEQFF. The chain links TRBV30 to TRBJ2-1; TRBD2 matches at 8 bases. CDR1 is GTSNPN and CDR2 is SVGIG in the germline V gene (reference sequence). Trimming removed 1 base from V and 3 bases from J; junction bases left unmatched: 14. This CDR3 has 18 residues.

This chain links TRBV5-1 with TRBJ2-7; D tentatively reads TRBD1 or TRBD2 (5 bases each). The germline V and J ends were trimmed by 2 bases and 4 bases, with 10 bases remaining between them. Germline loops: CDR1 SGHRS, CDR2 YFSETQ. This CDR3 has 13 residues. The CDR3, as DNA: TGCGCCAGCAGCTTCCAGGGACCTTACGAGCAGTACTTC. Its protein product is CASSFQGPYEQYF.

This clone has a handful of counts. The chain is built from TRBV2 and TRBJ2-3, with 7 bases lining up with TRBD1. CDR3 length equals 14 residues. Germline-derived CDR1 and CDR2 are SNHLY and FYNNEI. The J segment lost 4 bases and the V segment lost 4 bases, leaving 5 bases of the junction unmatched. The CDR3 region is CASSVDRAADTQYF. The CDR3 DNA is TGTGCCAGCAGTGTAGACAGGGCTGCAGATACGCAGTATTTT.

The DNA for the CDR3 is TGTGCCAGCAGCCTCGACAGGGGCGGGGGTAGGACCTTC. This sequence encodes CASSLDRGGGRTF. The V gene is TRBV7-3, the J gene TRBJ1-2, with TRBD1 matching 8 bases. The ends lost 5 bases at V and 14 bases at J; junction bases unmatched: 13. Per the germline V gene, CDR1 is SGHTA and CDR2 is FQGTGA. The CDR3 length is 13 residues.

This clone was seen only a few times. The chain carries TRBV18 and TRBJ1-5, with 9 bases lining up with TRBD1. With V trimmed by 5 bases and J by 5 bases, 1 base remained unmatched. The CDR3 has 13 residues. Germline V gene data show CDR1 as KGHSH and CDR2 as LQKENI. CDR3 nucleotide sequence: TGTGCCAGCTCAAGACAGGGGGATCAGCCCCAGCATTTT. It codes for CASSRQGDQPQHF.

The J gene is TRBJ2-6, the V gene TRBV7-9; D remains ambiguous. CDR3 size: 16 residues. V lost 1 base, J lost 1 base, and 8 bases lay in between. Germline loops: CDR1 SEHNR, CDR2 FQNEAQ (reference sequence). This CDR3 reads CASSLGMGSGANVLTF. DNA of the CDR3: TGTGCCAGCAGCTTAGGAATGGGGTCTGGGGCCAACGTCCTGACTTTC.

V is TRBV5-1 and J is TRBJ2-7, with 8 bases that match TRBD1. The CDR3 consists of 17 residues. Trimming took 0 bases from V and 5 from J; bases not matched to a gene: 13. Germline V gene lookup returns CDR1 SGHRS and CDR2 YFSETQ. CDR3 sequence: CASSLALAGGIGNEQYF. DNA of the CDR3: TGCGCCAGCAGCTTGGCGTTGGCAGGGGGCATTGGGAACGAGCAGTACTTC.

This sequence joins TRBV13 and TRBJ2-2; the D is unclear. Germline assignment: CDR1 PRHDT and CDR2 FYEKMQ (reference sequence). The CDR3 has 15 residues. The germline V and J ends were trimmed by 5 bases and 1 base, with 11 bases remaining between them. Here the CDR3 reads CASSDLQWNTGELFF. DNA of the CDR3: TGTGCCAGCAGCGACCTCCAGTGGAACACCGGGGAGCTGTTTTTT. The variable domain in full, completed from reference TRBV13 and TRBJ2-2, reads AAGVIQSPRHLIKEKRETATLKCYPIPRHDTVYWYQQGPGQDPQFLISFYEKMQSDKGSIPDRFSAQQFSDYHSELNMSSLELGDSALYFCASSDLQWNTGELFFGEGSRLTVL.

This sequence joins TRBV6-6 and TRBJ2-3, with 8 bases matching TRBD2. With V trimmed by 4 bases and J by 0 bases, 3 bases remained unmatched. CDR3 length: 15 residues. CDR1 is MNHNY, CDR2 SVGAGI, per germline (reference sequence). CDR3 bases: TGTGCCAGCAGTTCACGGGAGGGCAGCACAGATACGCAGTATTTT. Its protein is CASSSREGSTDTQYF.

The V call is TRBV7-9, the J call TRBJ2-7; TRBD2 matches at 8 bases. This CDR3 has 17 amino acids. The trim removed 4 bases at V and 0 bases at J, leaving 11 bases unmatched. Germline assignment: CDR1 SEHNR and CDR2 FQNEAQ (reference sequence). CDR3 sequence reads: CASSSPIGGASSYEQYF. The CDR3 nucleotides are TGTGCCAGCAGCTCCCCCATCGGGGGGGCCAGCTCCTACGAGCAGTACTTC.

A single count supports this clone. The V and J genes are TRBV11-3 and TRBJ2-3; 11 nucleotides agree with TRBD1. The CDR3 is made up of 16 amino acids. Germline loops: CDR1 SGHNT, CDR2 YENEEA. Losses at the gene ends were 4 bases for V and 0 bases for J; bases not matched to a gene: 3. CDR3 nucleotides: TGTGCCAGCAGCTCTGGACAGGGGGCTAGCACAGATACGCAGTATTTT. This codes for CASSSGQGASTDTQYF.

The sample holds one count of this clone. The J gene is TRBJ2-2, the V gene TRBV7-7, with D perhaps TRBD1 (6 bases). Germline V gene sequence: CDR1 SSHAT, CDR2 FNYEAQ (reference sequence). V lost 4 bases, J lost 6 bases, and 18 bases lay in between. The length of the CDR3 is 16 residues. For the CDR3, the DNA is TGTGCCAGCAGCTCACAGGGTTTAGTTGGGGCCGGGGAGCTGTTTTTT. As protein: CASSSQGLVGAGELFF.

The CDR3 sequence is CATETGFPSREQYF. The CDR3 DNA follows: TGTGCCACGGAAACAGGGTTTCCGTCCCGCGAGCAGTACTTC. The J gene is TRBJ2-7, the V gene TRBV10-3; a weak D match, TRBD1 (6 bases). V was trimmed by 10 bases and J by 6 bases, leaving 22 bases between them. Germline V gene data show CDR1 as ENHRY and CDR2 as SYGVKD. There are 14 residues in the CDR3.

CDR3 bases: TGCACCAGCAGCCAAGAAGGGCAGGGGCGCACTGAAGCTTTCTTT. It encodes CTSSQEGQGRTEAFF. V and J are TRBV1 and TRBJ1-1; TRBD1 is taken as the D call from the table, unchecked against the DNA. TRBV1 represents a pseudogene. This CDR3 spans 15 amino acids.

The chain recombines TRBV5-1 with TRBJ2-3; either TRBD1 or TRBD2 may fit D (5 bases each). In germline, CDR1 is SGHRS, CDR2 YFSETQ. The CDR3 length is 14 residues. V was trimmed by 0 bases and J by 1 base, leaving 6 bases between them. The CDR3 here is CASSLGDRTDTQYF. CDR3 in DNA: TGCGCCAGCAGCTTGGGGGACCGCACAGATACGCAGTATTTT.

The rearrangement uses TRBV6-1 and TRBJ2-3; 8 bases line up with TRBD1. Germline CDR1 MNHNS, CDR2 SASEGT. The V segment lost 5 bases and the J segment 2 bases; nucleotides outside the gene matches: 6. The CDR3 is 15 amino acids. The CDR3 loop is CASSQRQGITDTQYF. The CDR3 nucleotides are TGTGCCAGCAGTCAGAGACAGGGGATCACAGATACGCAGTATTTT.

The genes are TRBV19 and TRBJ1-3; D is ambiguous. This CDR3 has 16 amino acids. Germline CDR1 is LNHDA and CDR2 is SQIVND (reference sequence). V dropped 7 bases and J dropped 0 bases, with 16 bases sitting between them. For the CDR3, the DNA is TGTGCCAGTACCGTCCTCGACGGATACTCTGGAAACACCATATATTTT. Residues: CASTVLDGYSGNTIYF.

CDR3 DNA sequence: TGTGCCAGCAGCTTAGGAGGACTATTCACAGATACGCAGTATTTT. Its protein is CASSLGGLFTDTQYF. V usage is TRBV11-2 and J usage is TRBJ2-3; a weak D match, TRBD2 (6 bases). Trimming stripped 1 base from V and 2 bases from J, with 10 bases between. This CDR3 spans 15 amino acids. Per germline, CDR1 SGHAT and CDR2 FQNNGV.

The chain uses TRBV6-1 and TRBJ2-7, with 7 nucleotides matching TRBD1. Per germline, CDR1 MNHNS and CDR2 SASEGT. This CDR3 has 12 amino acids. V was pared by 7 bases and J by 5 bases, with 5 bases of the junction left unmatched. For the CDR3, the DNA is TGTGCCAGCAATTTCGACAGGGACGAGCAGTACTTC. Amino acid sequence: CASNFDRDEQYF.

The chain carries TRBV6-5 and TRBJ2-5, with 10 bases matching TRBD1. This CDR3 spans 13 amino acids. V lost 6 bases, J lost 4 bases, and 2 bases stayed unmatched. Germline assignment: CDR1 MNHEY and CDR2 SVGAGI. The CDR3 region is CASSRQGAETQYF. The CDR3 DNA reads TGTGCCAGCAGCAGACAGGGGGCAGAGACCCAGTACTTC.